This T cell receptor beta chain was captured by sequencing in a study of cytomegalovirus exposure and HLA in healthy donors. Study-level information: The Caucasian-associated ancestry cluster held under 90% of more than 350 genotyped donors.

In its sample, this clone was seen once. Its antigen remains unknown. The PCR contained 60 Vbeta and 13 Jbeta primers. The assay was immunoSEQ multiplex PCR, and TCRdb's table has in-frame clones only and misses some. The repertoire holds over 150,000 clones, with around 85% as singletons. Regarding the study as a whole: The later analysis indicated that the majority of CMV-associated TCR beta chains appeared HLA-restricted. The study labeled more than 150 TCR beta chains cytomegalovirus-associated.

Germline lookup yields CDR1 GTSNPN and CDR2 SVGIG (reference sequence). Trimming stripped 4 bases from V and 4 bases from J, with 11 bases between. The CDR3 consists of 12 residues. Material: PBMCs. The chain has TRBV30 and TRBJ2-7; D gene unclear. This receptor was obtained from a woman aged 30 to 39 in good health and CMV-seronegative. CDR3 loop: CAWKVPLYEQYF. As DNA, the CDR3 is TGTGCCTGGAAAGTTCCTCTATACGAGCAGTACTTC.